The rows below give T cell receptor beta chains drawn from one sample of a study of vaccination and CD4 T cells after COVID-19. No antigen has been identified for these receptors. TCRdb independently ran MiXCR on the PCR reads; one entry per CDR3 protein. The table lists over 8,500 distinct CDR3 sequences, around 33% of them singletons. Sequenced material: cultured CD4+ T cells from blood. Receptors were obtained from a human donor with COVID-19. CDR3s include the opening cysteine and the closing phenylalanine or tryptophan. D genes are given only for firm matches. Not every row has a clone size; where given, it reads once, few, many or a size class.

11 . TRBJ1-2 TRBV7-9 few TGTGCCAGCAGTCCAGACTATGGCTACACCTTC CASSPDYGYTF
14 . TRBJ1-6 TRBV20-1 . TGCAGTGCTAGGGGTACAGGTCAGGGGTCACCCCTCCACTTT CSARGTGQGSPLHF
13 . TRBJ2-5 TRBV6-5 few TGTGCCAGCAGTTACCAAGTCGGGGAGACCCAGTACTTC CASSYQVGETQYF
13 . TRBJ2-3 TRBV10-2 . TGCGCCAGCAGTATAACAGGGGAGGCTACGCAGTATTTT CASSITGEATQYF
14 . TRBJ1-3 TRBV7-9 . TGTGCCAGCAGCTTACTCCTCTCTGGAAACACCATATATTTT CASSLLLSGNTIYF
12 . TRBJ2-1 TRBV27 . TGTGCCAGCAGTTCATCTAGAGACGAGCAGTTCTTC CASSSSRDEQFF
13 . TRBJ2-7 TRBV20-1 few TGCAGTGCTCGGTTCGGCGTTGACTACGAGCAGTACTTC CSARFGVDYEQYF
18 TRBD2 TRBJ2-3 TRBV6-1 few TGTGCCAGCAGCGGGACTAGCGGGGGGGCCGTTGTCACAGATACGCAGTATTTT CASSGTSGGAVVTDTQYF
16 . TRBJ1-6 TRBV5-6 . TGTGCCAGCAGCCTTCGGGGGAGCTCCTATAATTCACCCCTCCACTTT CASSLRGSSYNSPLHF
16 TRBD2 TRBJ2-2 TRBV20-1 few TGCAGTGCGACGGGACTAGCGGGGATATACACCGGGGAGCTGTTTTTT CSATGLAGIYTGELFF
14 . TRBJ1-1 TRBV6-1 . TGTGCCAGCAGTAGGAGACAGACCTACACTGAAGCTTTCTTT CASSRRQTYTEAFF
18 TRBD1 TRBJ2-7 TRBV27 . TGTGCCAGCAGTCTGAAGAACCCCGGGACAGGCAGGGGCGACGAGCAGTACTTC CASSLKNPGTGRGDEQYF
18 TRBD2 TRBJ2-3 TRBV10-3 . TGTGCCATCAGTGAGTTAAGTACTAGCGGGGCCCCCACAGATACGCAGTATTTT CAISELSTSGAPTDTQYF
16 . TRBJ2-6 TRBV6-2/TRBV6-3 . TGTGCCAGCAGTTACAGGGGAGGCTCTGGGGCCAACGTCCTGACTTTC CASSYRGGSGANVLTF
16 TRBD1 TRBJ1-6 TRBV11-3 few TGTGCCAGCAGCTTATTTGGGACAGGGAATAATTCACCCCTCCACTTT CASSLFGTGNNSPLHF
12 . TRBJ1-2 TRBV24-1 few TGTGCCACCAGTTCGGAAACAGGAGGCTACACCTTC CATSSETGGYTF
15 . TRBJ1-6 TRBV6-1 few TGTGCCAGCAGCTCTGTAGGGACAACCAGTTCACCCCTCCACTTT CASSSVGTTSSPLHF
15 TRBD1 TRBJ2-2 TRBV6-1 . TGTGCCAGCAAAACAGACAGGGGGCATACCGGGGAGCTGTTTTTT CASKTDRGHTGELFF
15 TRBD2 TRBJ2-6 TRBV7-6 . TGTGCCAGCAGCTTAGGGGGGGGTGGGGCCAACGTCCTGACTTTC CASSLGGGGANVLTF
14 TRBD1 TRBJ1-2 TRBV6-1 few TGTGCCAGCAGCCTTCAGGGGGCTAGGTATGGCTACACCTTC CASSLQGARYGYTF
15 . TRBJ1-3 TRBV7-6 few TGTGCCAGCAGCTCCAGACAGAGCTCTGGAAACACCATATATTTT CASSSRQSSGNTIYF
15 TRBD2 TRBJ2-3 TRBV30 . TGTGCCGCCTCAGGTGCGGGGGGGCCCACAGATACGCAGTATTTT CAASGAGGPTDTQYF
17 TRBD1 TRBJ1-6 TRBV12-3/TRBV12-4 medium-sized TGTGCCAGCAGCCGGGTGGCAGGGGGCTCCTATAATTCACCCCTCCACTTT CASSRVAGGSYNSPLHF
14 . TRBJ1-6 TRBV30 . TGTGCCTGGGGGGCGGGGGCAGGCGTTTCACCCCTCCACTTT CAWGAGAGVSPLHF
15 . TRBJ2-3 TRBV11-2 few TGTGCCAGCAGAACAACAGGGTCTAGCACAGATACGCAGTATTTT CASRTTGSSTDTQYF